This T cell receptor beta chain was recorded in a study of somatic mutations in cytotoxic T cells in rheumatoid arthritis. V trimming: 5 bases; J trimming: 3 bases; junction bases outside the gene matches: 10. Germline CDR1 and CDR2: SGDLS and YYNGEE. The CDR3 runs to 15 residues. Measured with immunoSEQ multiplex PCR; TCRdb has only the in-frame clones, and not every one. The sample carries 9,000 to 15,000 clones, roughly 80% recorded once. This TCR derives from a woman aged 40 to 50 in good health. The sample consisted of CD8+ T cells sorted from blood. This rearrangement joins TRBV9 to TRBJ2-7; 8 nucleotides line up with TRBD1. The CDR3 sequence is CASSSRGTGDYEQYF. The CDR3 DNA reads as TGTGCCAGCAGTTCCCGCGGGACAGGTGACTACGAGCAGTACTTC.